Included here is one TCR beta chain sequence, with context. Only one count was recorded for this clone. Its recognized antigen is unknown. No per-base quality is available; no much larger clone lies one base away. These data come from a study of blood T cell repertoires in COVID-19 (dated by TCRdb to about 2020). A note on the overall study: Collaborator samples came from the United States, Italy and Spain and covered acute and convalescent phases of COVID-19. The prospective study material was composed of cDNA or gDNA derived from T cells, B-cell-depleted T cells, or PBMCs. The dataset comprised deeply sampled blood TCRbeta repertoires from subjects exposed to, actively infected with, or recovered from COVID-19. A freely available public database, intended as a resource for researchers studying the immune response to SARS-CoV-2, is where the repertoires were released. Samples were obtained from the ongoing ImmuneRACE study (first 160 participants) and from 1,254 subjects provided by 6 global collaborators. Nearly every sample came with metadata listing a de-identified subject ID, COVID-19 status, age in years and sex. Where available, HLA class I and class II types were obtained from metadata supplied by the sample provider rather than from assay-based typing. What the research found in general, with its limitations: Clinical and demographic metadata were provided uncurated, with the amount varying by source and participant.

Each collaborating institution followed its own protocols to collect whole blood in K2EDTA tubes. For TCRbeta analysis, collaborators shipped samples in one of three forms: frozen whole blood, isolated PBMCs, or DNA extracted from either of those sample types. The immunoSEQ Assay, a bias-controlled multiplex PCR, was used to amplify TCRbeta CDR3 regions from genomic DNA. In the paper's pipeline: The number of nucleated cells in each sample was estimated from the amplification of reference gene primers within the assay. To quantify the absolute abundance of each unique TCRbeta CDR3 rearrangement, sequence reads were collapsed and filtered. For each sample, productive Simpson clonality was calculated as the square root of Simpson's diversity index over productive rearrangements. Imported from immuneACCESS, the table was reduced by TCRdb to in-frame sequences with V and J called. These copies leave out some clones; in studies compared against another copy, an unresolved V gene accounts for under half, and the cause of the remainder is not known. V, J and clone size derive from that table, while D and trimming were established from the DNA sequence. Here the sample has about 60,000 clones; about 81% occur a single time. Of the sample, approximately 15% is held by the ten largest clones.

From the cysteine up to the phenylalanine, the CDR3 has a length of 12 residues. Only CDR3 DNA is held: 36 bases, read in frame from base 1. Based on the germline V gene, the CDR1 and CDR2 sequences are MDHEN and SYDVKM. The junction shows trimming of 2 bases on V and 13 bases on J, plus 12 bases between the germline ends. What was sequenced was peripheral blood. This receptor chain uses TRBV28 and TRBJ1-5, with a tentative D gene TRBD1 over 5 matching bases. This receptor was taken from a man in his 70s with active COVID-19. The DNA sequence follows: TGTGCCAGCAGTTTACGGTTGGGGGGACAGCATTTT. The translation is CASSLRLGGQHF.